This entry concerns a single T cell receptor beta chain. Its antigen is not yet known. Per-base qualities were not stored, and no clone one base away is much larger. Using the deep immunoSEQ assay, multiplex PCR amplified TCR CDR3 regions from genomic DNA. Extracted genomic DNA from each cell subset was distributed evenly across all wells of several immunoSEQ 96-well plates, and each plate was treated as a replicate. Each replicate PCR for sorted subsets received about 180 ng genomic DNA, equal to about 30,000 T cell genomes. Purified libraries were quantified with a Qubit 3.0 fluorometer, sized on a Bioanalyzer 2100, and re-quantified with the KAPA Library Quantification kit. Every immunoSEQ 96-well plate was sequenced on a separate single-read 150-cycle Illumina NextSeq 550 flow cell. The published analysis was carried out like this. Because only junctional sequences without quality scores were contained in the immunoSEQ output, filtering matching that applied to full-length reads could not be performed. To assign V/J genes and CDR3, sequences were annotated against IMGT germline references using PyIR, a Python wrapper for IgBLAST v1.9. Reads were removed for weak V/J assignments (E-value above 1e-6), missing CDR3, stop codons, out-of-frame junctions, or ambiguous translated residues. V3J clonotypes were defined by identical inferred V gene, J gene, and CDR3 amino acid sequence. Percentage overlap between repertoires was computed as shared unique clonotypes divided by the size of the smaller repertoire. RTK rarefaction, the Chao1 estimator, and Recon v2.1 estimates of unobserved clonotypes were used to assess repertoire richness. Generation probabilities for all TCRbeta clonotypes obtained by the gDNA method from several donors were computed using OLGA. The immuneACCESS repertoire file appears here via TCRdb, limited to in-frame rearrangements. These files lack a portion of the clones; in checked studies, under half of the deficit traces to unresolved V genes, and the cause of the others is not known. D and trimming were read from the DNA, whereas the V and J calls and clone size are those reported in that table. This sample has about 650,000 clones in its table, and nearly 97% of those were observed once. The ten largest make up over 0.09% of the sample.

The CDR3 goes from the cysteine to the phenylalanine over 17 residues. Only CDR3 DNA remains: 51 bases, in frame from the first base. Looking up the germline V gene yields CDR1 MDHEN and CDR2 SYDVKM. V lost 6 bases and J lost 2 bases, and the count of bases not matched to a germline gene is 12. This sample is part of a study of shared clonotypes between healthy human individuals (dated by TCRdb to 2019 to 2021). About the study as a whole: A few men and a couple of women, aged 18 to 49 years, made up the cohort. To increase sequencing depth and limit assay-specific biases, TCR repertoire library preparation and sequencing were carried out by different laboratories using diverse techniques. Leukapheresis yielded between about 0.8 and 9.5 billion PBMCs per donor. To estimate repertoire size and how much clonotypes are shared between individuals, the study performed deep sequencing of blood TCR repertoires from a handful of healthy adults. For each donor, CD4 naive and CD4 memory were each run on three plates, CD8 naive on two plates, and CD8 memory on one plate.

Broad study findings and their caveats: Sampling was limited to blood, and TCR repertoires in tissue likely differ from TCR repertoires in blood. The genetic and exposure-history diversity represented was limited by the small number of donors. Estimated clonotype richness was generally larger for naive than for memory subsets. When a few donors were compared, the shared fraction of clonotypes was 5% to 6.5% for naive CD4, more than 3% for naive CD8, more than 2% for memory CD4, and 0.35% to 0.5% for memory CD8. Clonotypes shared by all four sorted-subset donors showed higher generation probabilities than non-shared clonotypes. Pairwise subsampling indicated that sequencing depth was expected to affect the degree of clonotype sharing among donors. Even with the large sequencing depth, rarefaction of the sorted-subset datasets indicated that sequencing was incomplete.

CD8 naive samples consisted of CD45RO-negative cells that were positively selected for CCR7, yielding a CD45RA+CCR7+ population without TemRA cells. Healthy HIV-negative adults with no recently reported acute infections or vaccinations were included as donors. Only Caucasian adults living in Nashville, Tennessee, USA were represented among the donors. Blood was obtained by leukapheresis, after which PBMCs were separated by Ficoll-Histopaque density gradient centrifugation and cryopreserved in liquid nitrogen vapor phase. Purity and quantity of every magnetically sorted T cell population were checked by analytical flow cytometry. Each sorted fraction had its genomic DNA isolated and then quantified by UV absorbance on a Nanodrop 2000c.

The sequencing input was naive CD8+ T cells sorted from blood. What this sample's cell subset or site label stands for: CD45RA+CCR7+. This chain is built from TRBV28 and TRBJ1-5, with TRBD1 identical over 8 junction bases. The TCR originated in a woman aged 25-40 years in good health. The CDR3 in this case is CASRRTGRNWGNQPQHF. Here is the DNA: TGTGCCAGCAGGCGGACAGGGAGGAACTGGGGCAATCAGCCCCAGCATTTT.